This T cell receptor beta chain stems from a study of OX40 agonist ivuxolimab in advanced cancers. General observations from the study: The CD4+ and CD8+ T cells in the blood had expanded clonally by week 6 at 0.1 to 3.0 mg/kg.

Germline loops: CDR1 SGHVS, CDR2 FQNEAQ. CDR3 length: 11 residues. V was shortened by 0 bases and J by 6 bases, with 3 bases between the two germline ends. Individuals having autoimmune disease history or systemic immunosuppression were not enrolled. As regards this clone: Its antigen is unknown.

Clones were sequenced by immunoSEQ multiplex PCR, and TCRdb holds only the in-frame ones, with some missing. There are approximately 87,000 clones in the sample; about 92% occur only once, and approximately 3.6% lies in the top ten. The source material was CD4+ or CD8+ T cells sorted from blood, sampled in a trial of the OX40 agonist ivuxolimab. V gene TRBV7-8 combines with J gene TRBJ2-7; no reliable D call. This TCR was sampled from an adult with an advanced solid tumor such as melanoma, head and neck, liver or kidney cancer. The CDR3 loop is CASSLAGEQYF. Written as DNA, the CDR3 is TGTGCCAGCAGCTTAGCGGGCGAGCAGTACTTC.